The sample holds a few counts of the clone carrying this T cell receptor beta chain. Time point of the sample: newly diagnosed GD, antithyroid drugs for less than 3 months. PBMCs provided the RNA from which the TCR library was made. This entry is derived from a study of regulatory T cells in long-lasting Graves disease. Unmatched junction bases numbered 9, after V lost 4 bases and J lost 4 bases. CDR3 length: 15 amino acids. CDR1 and CDR2 from the germline V gene are SEHNR and FQNEAQ (reference sequence). Building the TCR beta libraries relied on iRepertoire HTBI primers, and CDR3 regions underwent Arm-PCR. TCRdb analysed the multiplex PCR reads with MiXCR anew, one entry per CDR3 protein. The data show roughly 440,000 distinct CDR3 sequences, with roughly 17% seen just once and about 25% held by the top ten. The sample also formed part of further work on T cells in Graves' hyperthyroidism and ophthalmopathy. That study reports: Over 18 months, lack of ophthalmopathy progression marked Graves' hyperthyroidism as stable.

Source: peripheral blood mononuclear cells (PBMCs), taken at new diagnosis, from a patient treated with antithyroid drugs. The TCR comes from a woman between 18 and 29 years old with Graves disease. The chain combines TRBV7-9 with TRBJ1-1; TRBD1 aligns across 7 bases. CDR3 coding DNA: TGTGCCAGCAGCTCCAACGCGGACAGGACCACTGAAGCTTTCTTT. Amino acid sequence: CASSSNADRTTEAFF. Filled out from reference TRBV7-9 and TRBJ1-1, the complete variable domain reads DTGVSQNPRHKITKRGQNVTFRCDPISEHNRLYWYRQTLGQGPEFLTYFQNEAQLEKSRLLSDRFSAERPKGSFSTLEIQRTEQGDSAMYLCASSSNADRTTEAFFGQGTRLTVV.